This record looks at one T cell receptor (beta chain) sequence and its context. The antigen it recognizes is unknown. Nothing much larger sits one base from this clone, and base qualities are not available. This record comes from a study of blood T cell repertoires in COVID-19 (dated by TCRdb to 2020 to 2022). Looking at the study overall: Samples from collaborators originated in the United States, Italy and Spain and spanned both the acute and convalescent phases of COVID-19. The prospective study material was composed of cDNA or gDNA derived from T cells, B-cell-depleted T cells, or PBMCs. Subjects who had been exposed to COVID-19, were actively infected with it, or had recovered from it provided the deeply sampled blood TCRbeta repertoires that made up the dataset. The repertoires were released in a freely available public database intended as a resource for research on the immune response to SARS-CoV-2. The samples were drawn from the first 160 participants of the ongoing ImmuneRACE study and from some 1,300 subjects provided by 6 global collaborators. Sample metadata almost always included a de-identified subject ID, COVID-19 status, age in years and sex. Where available, HLA class I and class II types were taken from metadata supplied by the sample provider and were not determined by assay-based typing.

Whole blood was collected in K2EDTA tubes by collaborating institutions according to the institutions' own protocols. Collaborator samples were shipped for TCRbeta analysis as frozen whole blood, isolated PBMCs, or DNA extracted from either sample type. Spanning cysteine to phenylalanine, the CDR3 consists of 14 amino acids. Only the CDR3 DNA stays, 42 bases, in frame from base 1. At the junction V is shortened by 5 bases and J by 5 bases, with 13 bases in between. CDR1 and CDR2 are drawn from the germline V gene (reference sequence): SEHNR, FQNEAQ. The research as a whole found: How much clinical and demographic metadata was included differed by source and by participant, and the metadata was provided uncurated.

TCRbeta CDR3 regions were amplified from genomic DNA by means of the immunoSEQ Assay, a bias-controlled multiplex PCR. The paper's data handling went like this. Nucleated cell counts per sample were estimated from amplification of reference gene primers within the assay. To quantify the absolute abundance of each unique TCRbeta CDR3 rearrangement, sequence reads were collapsed and filtered. For each sample, productive Simpson clonality was calculated as the square root of Simpson's diversity index across productive rearrangements. Here the immuneACCESS table is served through TCRdb, limited to in-frame sequences with V and J called. Missing clones are a known gap in these copies; in checked studies unresolved V genes cover under half, and the rest lacks a known reason. The DNA was the basis for D and trimming; V, J and clone size are from that table. The sample includes 32,000 or so clones, with around 90% observed a single time. Of the sample, 62% falls within the top ten clones.

The source is a man between 65 and 85 years old with acute or convalescent COVID-19. The sequence links TRBV7-9 to TRBJ2-1; perhaps TRBD2 is the D gene, with 6 bases matching. Sequencing was carried out using peripheral blood. The DNA sequence follows: TGTGCCAGCAGCCTGCTGACTAGTCACAATGAGCAGTTCTTC. It encodes CASSLLTSHNEQFF. Reference TRBV7-9 and TRBJ2-1 proteins supply the regions before and after the CDR3; the full variable domain is: DTGVSQNPRHKITKRGQNVTFRCDPISEHNRLYWYRQTLGQGPEFLTYFQNEAQLEKSRLLSDRFSAERPKGSFSTLEIQRTEQGDSAMYLCASSLLTSHNEQFFGPGTRLTVL.